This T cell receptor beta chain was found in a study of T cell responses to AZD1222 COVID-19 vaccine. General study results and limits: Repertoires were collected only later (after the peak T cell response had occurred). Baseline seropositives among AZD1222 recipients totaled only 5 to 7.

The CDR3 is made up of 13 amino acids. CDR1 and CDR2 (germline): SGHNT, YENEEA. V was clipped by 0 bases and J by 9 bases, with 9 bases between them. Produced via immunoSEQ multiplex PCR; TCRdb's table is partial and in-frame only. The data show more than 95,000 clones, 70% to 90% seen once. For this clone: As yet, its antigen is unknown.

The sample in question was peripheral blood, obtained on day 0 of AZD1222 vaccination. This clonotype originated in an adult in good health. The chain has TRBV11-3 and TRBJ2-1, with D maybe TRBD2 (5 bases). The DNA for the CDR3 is TGTGCCAGCAGCTTAGATCGGGAAGCTGAGCAGTTCTTC. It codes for CASSLDREAEQFF.